The 10 T cell receptor beta chains given below trace back to one sample, sequenced in a study of shared clonotypes between healthy human individuals. As defined, naive CD8 cells were CD45RO-negative and positively selected for CCR7, with terminally differentiated effector memory CD45RA+ cells excluded. TCRdb's table, derived via immunoSEQ multiplex PCR, lists solely in-frame clones and lacks some. The sample yields around 620,000 clones, 95% seen once. The sequenced material came from naive CD8+ T cells sorted from blood. The receptors shown here come from a woman younger than 45 in good health.

CDR3 DNA: TGTGCCAGCAGCCCGGGGACGGTAACCTACGAGCAGTACTTC. Amino acids: CASSPGTVTYEQYF. The rearrangement links TRBV5-5 to TRBJ2-5; D assignment may be TRBD1 or TRBD2 (5 bases each). The last part of the DNA fits TRBJ2-7 better; the J call may be wrong. Germline-derived CDR1 and CDR2 are SGHKS and YYEKEE (reference sequence). The CDR3 totals 14 residues.

The rearrangement uses TRBV5-6 and TRBJ2-7, with 9 bases identical to TRBD1. Germline V CDR1 and CDR2: SGHDT, YYEEEE. J gave up 1 base and V 0 bases, and 2 bases lay outside the gene matches. The CDR3 extends over 15 amino acids. Here the CDR3 reads CASSLVGQGSYEQYF. The CDR3 coding sequence is TGTGCCAGCAGCTTGGTGGGACAGGGATCCTACGAGCAGTACTTC.

V usage is TRBV11-2 and J usage is TRBJ2-7; D uncertain. Germline V gene sequence: CDR1 SGHAT, CDR2 FQNNGV. The V gene lost 5 bases and the J gene lost 0 bases, with 14 bases spanning the gap. The CDR3 is made up of 15 amino acids. The CDR3 here is CASSRDWSDSYEQYF. CDR3 in DNA: TGTGCCAGCAGCCGAGACTGGTCTGACTCCTACGAGCAGTACTTC.

CDR3 loop: CASSQDTSGVETQYF. The CDR3 DNA sequence: TGCGCCAGCAGCCAAGATACTAGCGGAGTAGAGACCCAGTACTTC. The rearrangement uses TRBV4-1 and TRBJ2-5; 8 bases line up with TRBD2. The J segment lost 4 bases and the V segment lost 0 bases, leaving 4 bases of the junction unmatched. There are 15 residues in the CDR3. Germline V gene sequence: CDR1 MGHRA, CDR2 YSYEKL.

The chain has TRBV4-2 and TRBJ1-1; D is possibly TRBD1 (5 bases). Per germline, CDR1 LGHNA and CDR2 YNFKEQ. The CDR3 loop spans 13 amino acids. V lost 1 base and J lost 9, with 12 bases in between. CDR3 coding DNA: TGTGCCAGCAGCCAAGCCCGGGACCGGAAAGCTTTCTTT. As protein: CASSQARDRKAFF.

This clone has just one count. The chain uses TRBV12-1 and TRBJ1-6. TRBV12-1 is assigned pseudogene status. This CDR3 spans 15 amino acids. DNA of the CDR3: TGTGCCAGCAGCTTCCAACCGGGGACTAATTCACCCCTCCACTTT. As protein: CASSFQPGTNSPLHF.

To note about this clone: Other DNA sequences in this specimen translate into the identical CDR3. The gene calls are TRBV27 and TRBJ1-3; D remains unclear. The V and J ends lost 5 bases and 0 bases respectively, with 8 bases between them. Germline V CDR1 and CDR2: MNHEY, SMNVEV (reference sequence). The CDR3 sequence is 14 residues long. CDR3 DNA sequence: TGTGCCAGCAGTCTTCGATTCTCTGGAAACACCATATATTTT. Its protein is CASSLRFSGNTIYF.

The rearrangement joins TRBV5-1 to TRBJ2-7, with D possibly being TRBD2 (5 bases). The CDR3 length is 12 residues. CDR1 is SGHRS and CDR2 is YFSETQ in the germline V gene. V was trimmed by 2 bases and J by 3 bases, leaving 6 bases between them. In DNA, the CDR3 is TGCGCCAGCAGCTTCGGGGACTACGAGCAGTACTTC. Translated, it gives CASSFGDYEQYF.

This clone has just one count. The rearrangement joins TRBV4-1 to TRBJ1-6; no reliable D call. The CDR3 covers 15 residues. Germline assignment: CDR1 MGHRA and CDR2 YSYEKL. V lost 5 bases to trimming and J lost 0 bases, with 8 bases between them. This CDR3 is CASSRESSYNSPLHF. CDR3 coding DNA: TGCGCCAGCAGCAGGGAGAGCTCCTATAATTCACCCCTCCACTTT.

This clone has a single count. The genes are TRBV4-2 and TRBJ2-7, with D unclear. This CDR3 has 14 amino acids. The V and J ends lost 4 bases and 5 bases respectively, with 15 bases between them. Per germline, CDR1 LGHNA and CDR2 YNFKEQ. Written as DNA, the CDR3 is TGTGCCAGCAGCCCTGGTCGGGTGTATGACGAGCAGTACTTC. The encoded protein is CASSPGRVYDEQYF.